These T cell receptor beta chains were read from a single sample in a study of blood T cell repertoires in COVID-19. Sequencing used immunoSEQ multiplex PCR; TCRdb keeps in-frame clones, though not all of them. Among about 89,000 clones listed, about three quarters were seen once. The sample consisted of peripheral blood. These receptors all come from a woman aged 80 or older with acute or convalescent COVID-19. CDR3s include the opening cysteine and the closing phenylalanine or tryptophan. Each record gives: CDR3 protein, V gene, CDR3 length, J gene.

CASSHPPGQGGQPQHF	TRBV4-2	16	TRBJ1-5
CASSLAGDTEAFF	TRBV12-3/TRBV12-4	13	TRBJ1-1
CASSLRTGGYTEAFF	TRBV7-9	15	TRBJ1-1
CASLTGTTEAFF	TRBV6-4	12	TRBJ1-1
CASSQDYGTREAFF	TRBV14	14	TRBJ1-1
CASTGTGYGYTF	TRBV3-1/TRBV3-2	12	TRBJ1-2
CASSSRVTQKEDGYTF	TRBV7-2	16	TRBJ1-2
CASSFPYSTEAFF	TRBV28	13	TRBJ1-1
CASSRLGGTYEQYF	TRBV7-2	14	TRBJ2-7
CASSWTGSYNEQFF	TRBV5-1	14	TRBJ2-1
CASGYRYAGRNYGYTF	TRBV6-6	16	TRBJ1-2
CASSVVDGGGTDTQYF	TRBV9	16	TRBJ2-3
CASSLLPTGTGGYTF	TRBV9	15	TRBJ1-2
CAWSVGVTLDRDTEAFF	TRBV30	17	TRBJ1-1
CASSYSVDFGRDEQFF	TRBV6-5	16	TRBJ2-1
CASRGGTEAFF	TRBV2	11	TRBJ1-1
CASSSSGGSYNEQFF	TRBV6-2/TRBV6-3	15	TRBJ2-1
CASSQERGDTQYF	TRBV3-1/TRBV3-2	13	TRBJ2-3
CASSLGTGPSYEQYF	TRBV18	15	TRBJ2-7
CASSFFRAGANVLTF	TRBV7-2	15	TRBJ2-6
CASSARLAGDGDTQYF	TRBV9	16	TRBJ2-3
CASSLVPGSSGANVLTF	TRBV7-6	17	TRBJ2-6